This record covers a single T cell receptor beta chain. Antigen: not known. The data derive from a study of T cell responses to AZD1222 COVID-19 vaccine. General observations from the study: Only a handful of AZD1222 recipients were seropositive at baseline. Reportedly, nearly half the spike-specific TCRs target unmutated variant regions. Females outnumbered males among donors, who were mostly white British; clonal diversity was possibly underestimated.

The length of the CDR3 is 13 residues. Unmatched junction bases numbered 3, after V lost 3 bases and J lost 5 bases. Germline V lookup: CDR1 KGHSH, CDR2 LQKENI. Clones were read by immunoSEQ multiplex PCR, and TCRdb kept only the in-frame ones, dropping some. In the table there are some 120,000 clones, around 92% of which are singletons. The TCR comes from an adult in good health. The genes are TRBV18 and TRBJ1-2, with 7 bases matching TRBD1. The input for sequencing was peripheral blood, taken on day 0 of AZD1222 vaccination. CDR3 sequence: CASSPGQNYGYTF. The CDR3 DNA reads TGTGCCAGCTCACCGGGACAGAATTATGGCTACACCTTC.